These 7 T cell receptor beta chains originate from one sample sequenced in a study of early T cells in non-severe SARS-CoV-2 infection. TCRdb re-derived calls from the 5' RACE reads in MiXCR, one entry per CDR3 protein. The sample lists 50,000 to 70,000 distinct CDR3 sequences, more than 7% occurring once. The material sequenced was whole blood. These receptors originate from an adult who was a healthcare worker with PCR-confirmed SARS-CoV-2 infection or an uninfected control (not recorded which).

This clonotype was seen more than once but under ten times. V is TRBV4-1 and J is TRBJ2-1; the D gene could be TRBD1 or TRBD2 (5 bases each). The V end lost 0 bases, the J end lost 11 bases, and 20 bases lay between the germline ends. This CDR3 spans 16 amino acids. Looked up from germline, CDR1 is MGHRA and CDR2 is YSYEKL. The CDR3 loop is CASSQDLTAVYMKQFF. Written as DNA, the CDR3 is TGCGCCAGCAGCCAAGATTTGACAGCGGTGTATATGAAGCAGTTCTTC.

This clonotype was counted between two and nine times. The J gene is TRBJ2-1, the V gene TRBV19, with 10 bases identical to TRBD2. This CDR3 region has 13 residues. With V trimmed by 8 bases and J by 4 bases, 2 bases remained unmatched. Germline CDR1 and CDR2: LNHDA and SQIVND (reference sequence). CDR3 loop: CASGAGGYNEQFF. The CDR3 coding sequence is TGTGCCAGTGGAGCGGGAGGGTACAATGAGCAGTTCTTC.

The chain links TRBV7-9 to TRBJ2-4; TRBD1 agrees at 12 bases. The V and J ends lost 5 bases and 8 bases, in that order; junction bases with no gene match: 4. This CDR3 spans 14 amino acids. Germline V CDR1 and CDR2: SEHNR, FQNEAQ (reference sequence). CDR3 coding DNA: TGTGCCAGCAGCGTGGGACAGGGGGCGGACATTCAGTACTTC. This sequence encodes CASSVGQGADIQYF.

This clonotype occurred a few times. The chain uses TRBV2 and TRBJ2-1, with 12 bases aligning to TRBD2. The germline V gene encodes CDR1 SNHLY and CDR2 FYNNEI. This CDR3 is 14 amino acids long. The V segment lost 7 bases and the J segment 3 bases; nucleotides outside the gene matches: 1. This CDR3 is CASKTSGSYNEQFF. DNA of the CDR3: TGTGCCAGCAAGACTAGCGGGAGCTACAATGAGCAGTTCTTC.

This clonotype was recorded a few times. The J gene is TRBJ1-1, the V gene TRBV10-2, with a weak D call TRBD1 (5 bases). This CDR3 is 14 amino acids long. The germline CDR1 and CDR2 sequences are WSHSY and SAAADI. V lost 7 bases and J lost 0, with 12 bases in between. The CDR3 region has the DNA TGCGCCAGCAACAGGCAGGGTTTGAACACTGAAGCTTTCTTT. This codes for CASNRQGLNTEAFF.

The chain employs TRBV6-4 and TRBJ2-1, with D unclear. Deletions cut 5 bases from V and 9 bases from J, with 14 bases between. In germline, CDR1 is MRHNA, CDR2 SNTAGT. This CDR3 contains 13 residues. The CDR3 bases are TGTGCCAGCAGTTTAGGCCCGGAGAGTGAGCAGTTCTTC. It yields the protein CASSLGPESEQFF.

In its sample, this clonotype was seen a few times. This sequence joins TRBV20-1 and TRBJ1-4; D ambiguous. The CDR3 is made up of 13 amino acids. Between the trimmed V and J ends, which lost 2 bases and 5 bases, there was a span of 9 bases. Germline V gives CDR1 DFQATT, CDR2 SNEGSKA (reference sequence). CDR3 in DNA: TGCAGTGCTAGAAAGGGTCCGAATGAAAAACTGTTTTTT. Its translation: CSARKGPNEKLFF.